What follows is one T cell receptor beta chain and its context. Its target antigen remains unknown. Base qualities are not recorded, but no much larger clone differs from it by a single base. The cohort comprised approximately 700 healthy bone marrow donors. Cohort members were all nominally healthy when sampled, although unrecorded immune exposures were likely present. The donor was CMV seropositive and belonged to the group of a few hundred seropositive cohort members. Every donor gave a peripheral blood sample, and the peripheral blood mononuclear cells from that sample were used for TCR beta sequencing. The Qiagen DNeasy Blood Extraction Kit was used to extract genomic DNA from the blood cell samples. This sample stems from a study of cytomegalovirus exposure and HLA in healthy donors (TCRdb year 2017). In the study overall: According to an earlier analysis of 587 of the donors, about 179 million T cells yielded 90 million to 130 million unique TCR beta sequences and 276 Gb of sequence data. A handful of DR-DQ haplotypes were handled as single units for association and clustering because linkage in the cohort was strong. Donor age, sex, ethnicity and CMV serostatus were compiled alongside the repertoire data. The study combined high-throughput TCR immunosequencing, statistical association of individual TCRs with disease status, and machine learning to predict cytomegalovirus infection status. An earlier analysis of some 500 of the donors used high-throughput TCR beta sequencing to judge whether each TCR beta V gene segment behaved as functional or pseudogenic. The study aimed to test whether signatures of past pathogen exposure could be identified by cataloging public T cell receptors. An early release that covered roughly 600 HLA-typed donors contained about 300 gigabases of sequencing data and 75 million to 100 million unique TCR sequences. The number of typed donors differed by locus: 629-630 for A, B, C, DRB1 and DQB1; approximately 540 for DQA1; around 610 for DPA1; and roughly 490 for DPB1. Across around 400 genotyped donors of the cohort, an average of approximately 240,000 unique TCR beta nucleotide sequences per donor were sequenced, and 15% to 20% of those sequences were non-productive. The T cell repertoires of about 700 subjects were profiled by immunosequencing and related to cytomegalovirus serostatus. A separate validation cohort of more than 100 different subjects was used in addition to the roughly 700-subject first cohort. The later analysis used no new phenotypic data to find candidate immune exposures, relying instead on TCR beta sequences and their occurrence across donors. Both class I and class II loci were covered by HLA typing, at four-digit resolution. Of the 398 genotyped donors, roughly 80% were placed in the genetic ancestry cluster associated with self-reported Caucasian donors. A later analysis re-analyzed previously published TCR beta repertoires from 666 donors and added high-resolution HLA genotyping to study TCR occurrence patterns. All discovery cohort repertoires had been generated using a single sequencing platform. In a later genetic analysis, genome-wide SNP genotypes for about 55% of the roughly 700 donors were used, and that subset was treated as a discovery cohort. What the research found in general, with its limitations: Because some donors lacked HLA typing at each locus, the association tests relied only on the typed subset. CMV serostatus was the only immune exposure information available for the cohort. A later genetic analysis reported fewer N-insertions in productive TCRs among donors in an Asian-associated ancestry cluster than the roughly 670-donor mean. A later analysis found that HLA-associated TCR beta chains were more clonally expanded and had lower generation probabilities than equally common non-associated chains. V-gene and J-gene trimming of TCR beta chains was associated with a missense DCLRE1C variant in a later genetic analysis, and the association was replicated in an independent cohort. It was suggested by the authors that the approach could potentially be generalized to other disease states and immunological phenotypes. In this cohort, only TCR beta chains were sequenced, and detectable features were limited by the absence of alpha or paired-chain data. In an earlier analysis of approximately 590 of the donors, most TCR beta V segments were observed in productive rearrangements about 87% or about 30% of the time, broadly matching IMGT annotations. A further reported finding was that TCR beta sequences accurately predicted the HLA-A and HLA-B alleles for most subjects in the first cohort. When HLA alleles, especially DR and DQ, strongly co-occurred, attributing TCR associations to individual alleles was difficult. In vitro tests confirmed that a few of the cytomegalovirus-associated TCR beta chains recognize cytomegalovirus antigens. A later analysis found that most CMV-associated TCR beta chains appeared HLA-restricted, with HLA associations seemingly driven largely by CMV exposure. Because counts were too low, roughly 16 rarely observed V segments, including chromosome 9 orphons, were left out of the earlier analysis of some 640 of the donors. The presence/absence analyses assumed that sequencing depth was roughly uniform across donors, and that assumption may not be true. A later analysis found that TCR association rates varied across HLA loci, with DRB1 alleles showing the most associated TCRs and HLA-C alleles the fewest. At a false discovery rate of 0.05, a later analysis linked some 18,000 TCR beta sequences to specific HLA alleles. A group of highly shared sequence variants was considered likely to be a technical artifact of the sequencing pipeline. According to a later analysis, parvovirus B19, influenza, CMV and Epstein-Barr virus appeared linked to several top co-occurrence clusters. Because the 87-base-pair reads could not distinguish some IMGT-functional V segments, including TRBV6-2 and TRBV6-3, those segments were excluded. The classifier was reported to diagnose cytomegalovirus status with high specificity and sensitivity in both the original and validation cohorts. Most TCR sequences were seen in very few donors, while some public TCRs were found in many individuals. The study gave a list of over 150 TCR beta chains associated with cytomegalovirus. Linkage disequilibrium might explain the correlated functional status among segregating V segments, but an unknown experimental factor could not be ruled out.

The library was generated by the immunoSEQ multiplex PCR assay. The multiplex PCR relied on a mix of 60 forward primers for TCR Vbeta segments and 13 reverse primers for TCR Jbeta segments. A multiplex PCR assay on genomic DNA amplified the CDR3 region of rearranged TCR beta genes. The amplified TCR beta libraries were sequenced on the Illumina HiSeq System as 87-base-pair reads. The authors' pipeline ran thus. A later analysis tallied 75 million to 95 million unique TCR beta chains across the approximately 670 repertoires, and approximately 12 million of those chains were shared by two or more donors. Raw reads were error-corrected and collapsed into unique sequences by a nearest-neighbor algorithm in which closely related sequences were merged to remove PCR and sequencing errors. CDR3 sequences were aligned to IMGT reference sequences to assign V, D and J gene segments. For a sequence to be retained, a match of at least six nucleotides to both a V gene segment and a J gene segment was required. Rearrangements were classified as productive when the CDR3 lacked stop codons and remained in frame with V and J, and all other rearrangements were classified as non-productive. CDR3 was defined according to IMGT convention as the region running from the second conserved V-encoded cysteine to the conserved J-encoded phenylalanine. In an earlier analysis of around 640 of the donors, sequences lacking an unambiguous match to a single V gene segment were excluded. In an earlier analysis of 587 of the donors, a V segment was called functional when productive rearrangements were above 56.7%, and segregating when the standard deviation between donors exceeded 5%. A statistical classification framework was built to diagnose cytomegalovirus status from the catalog of TCR beta chain sequences. V and J gene assignment, in a later analysis, came from comparing TCR nucleotide sequences with IMGT/GENE-DB human TR gene sequences. A later analysis assigned CDR3 sequences and most-parsimonious VDJ recombination scenarios with the TCRdist pipeline. In a later analysis, every TCR beta chain was defined by the combination of its CDR3 amino acid sequence and its V-gene family, and reads without a unique V-gene family were dropped. As a way to deal with suspected cross-contamination and a sequencing artifact, a later analysis dropped hundreds of nucleotide sequences that were highly shared and had low generation probability. In a later analysis, a clonal expansion index was calculated for each public chain from normalized within-repertoire ranks of inferred template counts. In a later analysis, generation probabilities were computed with a VDJ recombination model fitted to out-of-frame rearrangements, and the resulting probabilities were checked against IGoR. In a later analysis, hypergeometric tests were used to score TCR-TCR, TCR-HLA and TCR-CMV co-occurrence, with a repertoire-size bias correction applied to TCR pairs. In a later analysis, false discovery rates were estimated by permuting HLA or CMV assignments 20 times. In a later analysis, co-occurring TCRs were grouped using DBSCAN, with TCRdist sequence similarity added in when clustering inside HLA-allele-positive subsets. For co-occurrence clustering, repertoires with fewer than 30,000 or more than 120,000 public chains were excluded, along with roughly 5 repertoires with anomalous nucleotide sharing. In its TCRdb copy, this immuneACCESS table keeps in-frame sequences only and misses some clones. Where compared with another copy, unresolved V genes explain less than half of these, and the others have no known cause. That table gives V, J and clone size, and the DNA gave D and trimming. The sample data list under 200,000 clones, and more than 60% of these were observed just once. The ten biggest clones cover less than 9.5% of the sample.

Relative to germline, V is 5 bases shorter and J is 2 bases shorter, with 9 bases between their ends. CDR1 and CDR2 (MDHEN, SYDVKM) derive from the germline V gene. The CDR3 numbers 13 residues from cysteine through phenylalanine. Of the read, only the CDR3 DNA is kept; its 39 bases are in frame from base 1. The TCR was taken from a woman in her 40s in good health and CMV-seropositive. The rearranged chain carries TRBV28 and TRBJ1-2; TRBD1 might be the D gene, on 5 matching bases. What was sequenced was PBMCs. The nucleotide sequence reads TGTGCCAGCAGTGGGACTGTGAACTATGGCTACACCTTC. Translated, this gives CASSGTVNYGYTF.